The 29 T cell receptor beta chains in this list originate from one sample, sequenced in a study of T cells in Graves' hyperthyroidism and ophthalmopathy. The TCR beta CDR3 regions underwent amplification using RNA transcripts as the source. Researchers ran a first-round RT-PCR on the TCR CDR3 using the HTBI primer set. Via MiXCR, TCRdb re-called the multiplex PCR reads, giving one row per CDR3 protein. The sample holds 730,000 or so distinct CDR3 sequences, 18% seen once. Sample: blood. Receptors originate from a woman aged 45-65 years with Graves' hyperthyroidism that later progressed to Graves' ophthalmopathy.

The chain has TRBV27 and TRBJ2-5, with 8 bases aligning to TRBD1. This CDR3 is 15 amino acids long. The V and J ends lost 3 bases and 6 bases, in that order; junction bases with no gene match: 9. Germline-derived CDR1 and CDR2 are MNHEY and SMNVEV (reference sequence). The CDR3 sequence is CASSFRTGSSQTQYF. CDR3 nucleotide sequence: TGTGCCAGCAGTTTTAGGACAGGGAGTTCTCAGACCCAGTACTTC.

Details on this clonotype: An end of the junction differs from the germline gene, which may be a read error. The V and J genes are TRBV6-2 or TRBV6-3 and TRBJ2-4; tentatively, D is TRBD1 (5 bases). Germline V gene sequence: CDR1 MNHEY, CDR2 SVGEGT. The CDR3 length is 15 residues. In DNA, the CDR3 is TGTGCCAGCAGTTACAGGCAGGGCAGCAAAAACACTCAGTACTTC. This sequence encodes CASSYRQGSKNTQYF.

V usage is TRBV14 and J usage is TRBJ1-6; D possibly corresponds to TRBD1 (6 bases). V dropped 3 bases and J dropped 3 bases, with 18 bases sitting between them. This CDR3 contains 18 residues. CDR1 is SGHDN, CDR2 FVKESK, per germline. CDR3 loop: CASSHRDKNNIYNSPLHF. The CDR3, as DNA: TGTGCCAGCAGCCACCGGGACAAGAACAACATCTATAATTCACCCCTCCACTTT.

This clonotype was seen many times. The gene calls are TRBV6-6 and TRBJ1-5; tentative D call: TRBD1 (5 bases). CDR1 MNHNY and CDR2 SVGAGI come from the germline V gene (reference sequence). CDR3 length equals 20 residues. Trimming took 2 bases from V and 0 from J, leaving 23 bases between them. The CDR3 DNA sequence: TGTGCCAGCAGTTACCAACTCCGGGACGGCTCACCGTATAGCAATCAGCCCCAGCATTTT. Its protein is CASSYQLRDGSPYSNQPQHF.

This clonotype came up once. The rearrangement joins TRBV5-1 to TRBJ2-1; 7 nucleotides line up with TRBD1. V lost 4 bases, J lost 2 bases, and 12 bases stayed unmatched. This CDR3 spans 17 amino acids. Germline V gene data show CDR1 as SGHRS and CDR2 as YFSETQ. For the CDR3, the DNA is TGCGCCAGCAGCAGGTCCCCTTCGACAGGGACCTACAATGAGCAGTTCTTC. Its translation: CASSRSPSTGTYNEQFF.

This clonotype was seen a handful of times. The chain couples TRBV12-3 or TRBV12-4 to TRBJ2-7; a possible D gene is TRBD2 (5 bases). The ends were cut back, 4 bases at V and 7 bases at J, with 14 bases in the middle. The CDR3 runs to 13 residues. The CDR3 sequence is CASSSQRGKEQYF. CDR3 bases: TGTGCCAGCAGTTCTCAGAGAGGGAAGGAGCAGTACTTC.

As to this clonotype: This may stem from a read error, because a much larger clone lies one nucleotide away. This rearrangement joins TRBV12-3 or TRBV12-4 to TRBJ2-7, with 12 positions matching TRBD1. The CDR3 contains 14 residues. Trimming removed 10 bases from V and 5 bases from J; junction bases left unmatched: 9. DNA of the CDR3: TGTGCCAACAATCTCGGGACAGGGGGCGACGAGCAGTACTTC. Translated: CANNLGTGGDEQYF.

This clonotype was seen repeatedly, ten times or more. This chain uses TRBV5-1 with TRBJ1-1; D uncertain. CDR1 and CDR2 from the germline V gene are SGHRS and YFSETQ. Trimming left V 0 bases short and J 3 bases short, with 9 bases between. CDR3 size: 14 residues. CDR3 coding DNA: TGCGCCAGCAGCTTGGAGGGCAGCTACACTGAAGCTTTCTTT. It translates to CASSLEGSYTEAFF. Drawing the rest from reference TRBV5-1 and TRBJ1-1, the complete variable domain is KAGVTQTPRYLIKTRGQQVTLSCSPISGHRSVSWYQQTPGQGLQFLFEYFSETQRNKGNFPGRFSGRQFSNSRSEMNVSTLELGDSALYLCASSLEGSYTEAFFGQGTRLTVV.

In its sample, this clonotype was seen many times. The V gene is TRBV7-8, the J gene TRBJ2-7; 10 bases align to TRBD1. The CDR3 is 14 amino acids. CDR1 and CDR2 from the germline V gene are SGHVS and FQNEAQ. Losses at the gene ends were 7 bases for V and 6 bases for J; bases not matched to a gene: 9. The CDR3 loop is CASTYGTGESEQYF. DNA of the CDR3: TGTGCCAGCACCTACGGGACAGGGGAAAGCGAGCAGTACTTC.

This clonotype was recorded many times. In DNA, the CDR3 is TGTGCCAGCCAAGTAGGGACGGGGCCGAGCTCCTACGAGCAGTACTTC. It is translated as CASQVGTGPSSYEQYF. This chain links TRBV2 with TRBJ2-7; possibly TRBD1 or TRBD2 for D (5 bases each). From germline, CDR1 is SNHLY and CDR2 FYNNEI. This CDR3 spans 16 amino acids. V lost 8 bases and J 0 bases, leaving 20 bases between the germline ends. Looking up the rest from reference TRBV2 and TRBJ2-7 gives the full variable domain: EPEVTQTPSHQVTQMGQEVILRCVPISNHLYFYWYRQILGQKVEFLVSFYNNEISEKSEIFDDQFSVERPDGSNFTLKIRSTKLEDSAMYFCASQVGTGPSSYEQYFGPGTRLTVT.

The CDR3 loop is CASSYRGTGLKEKLFF. CDR3 sequence (DNA): TGTGCCAGCAGTTACAGGGGAACGGGACTTAAGGAAAAACTGTTTTTT. This rearrangement joins TRBV6-9 to TRBJ1-4; a weak D match, TRBD1 (6 bases). This CDR3 contains 16 residues. In germline, CDR1 is MNHGY, CDR2 SVAAGI. The V end lost 3 bases, the J end lost 8 bases, and 19 bases lay between the germline ends.

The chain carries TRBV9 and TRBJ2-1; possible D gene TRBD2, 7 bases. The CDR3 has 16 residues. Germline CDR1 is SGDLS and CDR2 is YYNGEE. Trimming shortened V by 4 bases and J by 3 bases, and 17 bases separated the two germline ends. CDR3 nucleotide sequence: TGTGCCAGCAGCCCCCACCCAGGGGAGGGCTACAATGAGCAGTTCTTC. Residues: CASSPHPGEGYNEQFF.

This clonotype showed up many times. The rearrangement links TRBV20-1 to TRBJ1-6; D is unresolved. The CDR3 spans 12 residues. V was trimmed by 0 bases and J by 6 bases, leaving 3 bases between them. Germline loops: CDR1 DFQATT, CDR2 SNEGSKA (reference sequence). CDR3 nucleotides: TGCAGTGCTAGAGATCGTAATTCACCCCTCCACTTT. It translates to CSARDRNSPLHF.

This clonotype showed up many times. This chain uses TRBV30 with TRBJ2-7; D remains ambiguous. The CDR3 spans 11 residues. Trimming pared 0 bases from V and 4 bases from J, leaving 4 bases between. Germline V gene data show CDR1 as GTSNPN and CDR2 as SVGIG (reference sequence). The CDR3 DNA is TGTGCCTGGAGTGTACGTTACGAGCAGTACTTC. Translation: CAWSVRYEQYF.

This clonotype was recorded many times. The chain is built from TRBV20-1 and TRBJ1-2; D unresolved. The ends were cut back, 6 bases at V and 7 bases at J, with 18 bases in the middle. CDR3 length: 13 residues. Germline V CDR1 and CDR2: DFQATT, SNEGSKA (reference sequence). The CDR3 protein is CSAHRGDLAGYTF. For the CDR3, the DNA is TGCAGTGCCCACCGGGGAGATCTGGCTGGCTACACCTTC.

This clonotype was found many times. Here the CDR3 DNA reads TGTGCCAGCAGGGAGGGACAGGCCTACGAGCAGTACTTC. It encodes CASREGQAYEQYF. The rearrangement links TRBV12-3 or TRBV12-4 to TRBJ2-7; the match to TRBD1 covers 8 bases. The CDR3 spans 13 residues. The V segment lost 6 bases and the J segment 2 bases; nucleotides outside the gene matches: 3.

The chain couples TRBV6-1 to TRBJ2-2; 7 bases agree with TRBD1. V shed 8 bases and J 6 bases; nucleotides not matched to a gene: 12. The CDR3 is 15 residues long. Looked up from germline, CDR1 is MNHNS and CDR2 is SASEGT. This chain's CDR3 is CASEPGTARPGELFF. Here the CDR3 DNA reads TGTGCCAGCGAGCCCGGGACAGCCCGGCCCGGGGAGCTGTTTTTT.

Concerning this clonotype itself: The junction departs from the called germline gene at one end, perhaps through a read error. This CDR3 reads CASNLTPVGRSYNEQFF. DNA of the CDR3: TGTGCCAGCAATTTAACTCCCGTGGGCCGCTCCTACAATGAGCAGTTCTTC. The J gene is TRBJ2-1, the V gene TRBV27; D is undetermined. The CDR3 totals 17 residues. CDR1 MNHEY and CDR2 SMNVEV come from the germline V gene (reference sequence).

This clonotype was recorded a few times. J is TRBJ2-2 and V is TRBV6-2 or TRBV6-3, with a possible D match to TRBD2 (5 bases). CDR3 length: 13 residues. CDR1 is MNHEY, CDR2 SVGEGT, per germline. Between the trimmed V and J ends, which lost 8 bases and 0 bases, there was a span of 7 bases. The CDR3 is CASQRTNTGELFF. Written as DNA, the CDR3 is TGTGCCAGCCAGCGGACGAACACCGGGGAGCTGTTTTTT.

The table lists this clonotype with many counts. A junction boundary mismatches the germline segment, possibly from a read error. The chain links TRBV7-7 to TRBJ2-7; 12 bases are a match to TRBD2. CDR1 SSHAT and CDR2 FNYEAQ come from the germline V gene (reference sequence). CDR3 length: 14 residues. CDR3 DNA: TGTGCTAGCAGCCGGACTAGCGGGGACGACGAGCAGTACTTC. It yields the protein CASSRTSGDDEQYF.

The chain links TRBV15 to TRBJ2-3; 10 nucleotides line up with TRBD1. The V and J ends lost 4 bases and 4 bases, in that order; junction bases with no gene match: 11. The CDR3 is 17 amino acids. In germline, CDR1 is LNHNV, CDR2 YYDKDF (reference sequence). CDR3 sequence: CATSTPRQGAIPDTQYF. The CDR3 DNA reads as TGTGCCACCAGCACCCCCCGACAGGGGGCGATCCCAGATACGCAGTATTTT.

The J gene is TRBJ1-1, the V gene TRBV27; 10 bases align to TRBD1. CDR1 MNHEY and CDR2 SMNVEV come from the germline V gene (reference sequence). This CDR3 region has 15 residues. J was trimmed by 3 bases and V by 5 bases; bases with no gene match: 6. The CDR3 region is CASSPGTGVDTEAFF. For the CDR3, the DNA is TGTGCCAGCAGTCCCGGGACAGGGGTTGACACTGAAGCTTTCTTT.

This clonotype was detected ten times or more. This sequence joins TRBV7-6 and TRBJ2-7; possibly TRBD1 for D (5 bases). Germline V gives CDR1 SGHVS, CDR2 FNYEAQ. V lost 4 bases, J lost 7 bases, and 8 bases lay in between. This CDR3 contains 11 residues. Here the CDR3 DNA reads TGTGCCAGCAGCTCCGACAGAGAGCAGTACTTC. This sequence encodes CASSSDREQYF.

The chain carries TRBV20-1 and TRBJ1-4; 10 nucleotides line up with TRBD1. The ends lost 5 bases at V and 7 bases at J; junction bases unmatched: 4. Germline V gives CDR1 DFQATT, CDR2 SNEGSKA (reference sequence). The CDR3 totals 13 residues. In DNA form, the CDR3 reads TGCAGTGCTTGGGGACAGGGGACTGAAAAACTGTTTTTT. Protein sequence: CSAWGQGTEKLFF.

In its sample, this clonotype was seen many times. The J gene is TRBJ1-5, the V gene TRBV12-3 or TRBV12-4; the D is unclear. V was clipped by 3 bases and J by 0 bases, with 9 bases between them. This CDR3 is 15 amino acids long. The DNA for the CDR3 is TGTGCCAGCAGTTTTAGTCCCTATAGCAATCAGCCCCAGCATTTT. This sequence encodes CASSFSPYSNQPQHF.

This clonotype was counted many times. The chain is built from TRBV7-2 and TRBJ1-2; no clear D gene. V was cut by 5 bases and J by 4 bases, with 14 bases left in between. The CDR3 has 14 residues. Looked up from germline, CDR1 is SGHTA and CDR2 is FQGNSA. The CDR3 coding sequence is TGTGCCAGCAGCGGAAGAGGCCTTTCCTATGGCTACACCTTC. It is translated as CASSGRGLSYGYTF.

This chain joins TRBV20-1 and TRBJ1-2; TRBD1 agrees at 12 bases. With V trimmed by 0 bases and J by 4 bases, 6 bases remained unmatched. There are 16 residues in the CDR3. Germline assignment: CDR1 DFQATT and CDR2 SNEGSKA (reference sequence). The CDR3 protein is CSARDSGTGGSYGYTF. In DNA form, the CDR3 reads TGCAGTGCTAGAGATTCCGGGACAGGGGGCTCCTATGGCTACACCTTC.

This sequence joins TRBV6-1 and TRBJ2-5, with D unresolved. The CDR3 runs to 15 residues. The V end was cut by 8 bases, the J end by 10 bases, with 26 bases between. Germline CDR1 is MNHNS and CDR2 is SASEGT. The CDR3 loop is CASGRDGPQLIGQYF. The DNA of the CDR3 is TGTGCCAGCGGCCGAGATGGACCGCAACTCATCGGCCAGTACTTC.

The CDR3: CSASRQGLNTEAFF. The CDR3 DNA reads as TGCAGTGCTTCCCGACAGGGACTGAACACTGAAGCTTTCTTT. J is TRBJ1-1 and V is TRBV20-1; 7 bases fit TRBD1. J gave up 0 bases and V 5 bases, and 6 bases lay outside the gene matches. Germline lookup yields CDR1 DFQATT and CDR2 SNEGSKA (reference sequence). The CDR3 consists of 14 residues.